The rows below give T cell receptor beta chains drawn from one sample of a study of blood T cell repertoires in COVID-19. The table came from immunoSEQ multiplex PCR; TCRdb's copy has only in-frame clones and leaves some out. Of about 220,000 clones in the sample, 84% are singletons; the top ten hold approximately 2.9%. Sequences were obtained from peripheral blood. The receptors here all came from a woman aged 25 to 39 who had recovered from COVID-19. Both conserved end residues are part of each CDR3. The D gene is left open where the match is weak. A row's size may be missing; if present it is once, few, many or a size class.

.,TRBJ2-6,.,TRBV6-5,TGTGCCAGCAGTTATAGTCCCCAATCTGGGGCCAACGTCCTGACTTTC,CASSYSPQSGANVLTF
.,TRBJ1-6,.,TRBV28,TGTGCCAGCAGTTCGGGAGACTGGGCCCTCCACTTT,CASSSGDWALHF
.,TRBJ1-3,.,TRBV5-1,TGCGCCAGCAGCTTGAACAGACCGAGCTCTGGAAACACCATATATTTT,CASSLNRPSSGNTIYF
.,TRBJ1-3,.,TRBV30,TGTGCCTGGAGTGCGGGGGGAAGGCTCTCTGGAAACACCATATATTTT,CAWSAGGRLSGNTIYF
.,TRBJ2-3,.,TRBV2,TGTGCACTGGAAGGTGGTGGAGGGGGCGCAGGAGGCGATACGCAGTATTTT,CALEGGGGGAGGDTQYF
once,TRBJ2-3,.,TRBV11-2,TGTGCCAGCAGCCCCGGACTCGCGCAGTATTTT,CASSPGLAQYF
.,TRBJ2-7,.,TRBV5-6,TGTGCCAGCAGCTTGGCTGACAACACGGAGCAGTACTTC,CASSLADNTEQYF
few,TRBJ2-7,.,TRBV19,TGTGCCAGTAGTATCAGTAGCGTCTCATACGAGCAGTACTTC,CASSISSVSYEQYF
.,TRBJ1-6,TRBD1,TRBV27,TGTGCCAGCAGTGCATCCGGGACAGGGCTAAATTCACCCCTCCACTTT,CASSASGTGLNSPLHF
.,TRBJ2-7,TRBD2,TRBV10-2,TGCGCCAGCAGTGAGAAGCGGGGGGCCTACGAGCAGTACTTC,CASSEKRGAYEQYF
.,TRBJ2-2,.,TRBV2,TGTGCCAGCAGCCTAATACAGGGTGTCCCCGGGGAGCTGTTTTTT,CASSLIQGVPGELFF
.,TRBJ2-7,.,TRBV25-1,TGTGCCAGCAGTGAAAACCGAGAGCCCTACGAGCAGTACTTC,CASSENREPYEQYF
.,TRBJ2-7,TRBD2,TRBV5-4,TGTGCCAGCAGCTCCCAAGGGACTAGAGGGGAGCAGTACTTC,CASSSQGTRGEQYF
once,TRBJ2-7,TRBD2,TRBV19,TGTGCCAGTGGGGGGGGCTACGAGCAGTACTTC,CASGGGYEQYF
.,TRBJ2-5,.,TRBV24-1,TGTGCCACCAGTGATTCGAAAAGTATTAGAGAGACCCAGTACTTC,CATSDSKSIRETQYF
once,TRBJ2-1,TRBD2,TRBV7-6,TGTGCCAGCAGCACATGGACTAGCGGGACGTACAATGAGCAGTTCTTC,CASSTWTSGTYNEQFF
.,TRBJ2-7,TRBD1,TRBV19,TGTGCCAGTAGTGGCCAGGGGGACGAGCAGTACTTC,CASSGQGDEQYF
.,TRBJ2-3,.,TRBV5-1,TGCGCCAGCAGCTTGGTTGGGGGGTCCACAGATACGCAGTATTTT,CASSLVGGSTDTQYF
.,TRBJ2-4,.,TRBV6-5,TGTGCCAGCAGTTATAGGCCGGGGGAAGCCAAAAACATTCAGTACTTC,CASSYRPGEAKNIQYF
.,TRBJ2-1,TRBD2,TRBV19,TGTGCCAGTAGTATTCGCCGGCTAGCGGACAACTCCTACAATGAGCAGTTCTTC,CASSIRRLADNSYNEQFF
.,TRBJ1-1,.,TRBV19,TGTGCCAGTAAGGAGGACACTGAAGCTTTCTTT,CASKEDTEAFF
.,TRBJ1-1,TRBD1,TRBV4-1,TGCGCCAGCAGCACCCCCCCCGGGACAGGGGCCCTGAACACTGAAGCTTTCTTT,CASSTPPGTGALNTEAFF
few,TRBJ2-7,TRBD1,TRBV6-5,TGTGCCAGCAGGTGGAGAGGGACAGCTACCGGGGAGCAGTACTTC,CASRWRGTATGEQYF
.,TRBJ2-1,.,TRBV12-1,TGTGCCAGCAGCTTTGGCCCGGGGCAGGGGAAGTTGAATGAGCAGTTCTTC,CASSFGPGQGKLNEQFF
.,TRBJ2-1,TRBD2,TRBV11-3,TGTGCCAGCAGCTTAACTAGCGGGAGGAATGAGCAGTTCTTC,CASSLTSGRNEQFF
.,TRBJ2-3,.,TRBV7-9,TGTGCCAGCATCCGACCCCGGCCTAGCCCTAGGGTAGATACGCAGTATTTT,CASIRPRPSPRVDTQYF
once,TRBJ1-1,TRBD1,TRBV7-8,TGTGCCAGCAGCCCAGGACAGGGGGCAAGAACTGAAGCTTTCTTT,CASSPGQGARTEAFF
once,TRBJ1-4,.,TRBV13,TGTGCCAGCGCCTATTGGGGGGACGAAAAACTGTTTTTT,CASAYWGDEKLFF
.,TRBJ2-7,TRBD2,TRBV30,TGTGCCTGGTCTCCCGGCGGGAGGAGGGAGCAGTACTTC,CAWSPGGRREQYF
once,TRBJ2-2,.,TRBV5-6,TGTGCCAGCAGCTTATCAGGCACCGGGGAGCTGTTTTTT,CASSLSGTGELFF
.,TRBJ2-5,.,TRBV28,TGTGCCAGCAGTGCGACGGGACTTTATTATGGGGAGACCCAGTACTTC,CASSATGLYYGETQYF
.,TRBJ1-6,TRBD1,TRBV19,TGTGCCAGTAGTATGCTCACGGCACAGGGGCGGAATTCACCCCTCCACTTT,CASSMLTAQGRNSPLHF
.,TRBJ1-3,TRBD1,TRBV4-1,TGCGCCAGCAGCACCCCGCAACAGGGGGCATCCGGAAACACCATATATTTT,CASSTPQQGASGNTIYF